The TCR beta chain described here comes from a study of shared clonotypes between healthy human individuals. The overall study: Per donor, CD8 memory used one plate, CD8 naive used two, CD4 memory used three and CD4 naive used three.

V was cut by 3 bases and J by 4 bases, with 16 bases left in between. This CDR3 has 15 residues. Looked up from germline, CDR1 is LNHDA and CDR2 is SQIVND (reference sequence). Evenly divided among several immunoSEQ plates was the genomic DNA of each subset. Data came from immunoSEQ multiplex PCR; TCRdb stores just in-frame clones and leaves some out. Of about 580,000 clones detected, about 98% appear once; the ten largest clones hold 0.25% to 0.35%. CD8 cells regarded as naive lacked CD45RO, were positively chosen for CCR7, and omitted terminally differentiated effector memory CD45RA+ cells. Sequenced material: naive CD8+ T cells sorted from blood. The J gene is TRBJ2-7, the V gene TRBV19; the D gene is possibly TRBD1 (5 bases). This receptor was taken from a man aged 25 to 40 in good health. CDR3 region: CASSISAGRAYEQYF. CDR3 DNA sequence: TGTGCCAGTAGTATTTCGGCCGGCAGGGCGTACGAGCAGTACTTC.